This T cell receptor (beta chain) was observed in a study of OX40 agonist ivuxolimab in advanced cancers. Sequencing used immunoSEQ multiplex PCR; TCRdb keeps in-frame clones, though not all of them. This repertoire shows about 60,000 clones, approximately 86% found once; its top ten account for 1.1%. The CDR3 runs to 17 residues. With V trimmed by 4 bases and J by 7 bases, 12 bases remained unmatched. Germline V gene data show CDR1 as SGDLS and CDR2 as YYNGEE. The specimen comprised CD4+ or CD8+ T cells sorted from blood, sampled in a trial of the OX40 agonist ivuxolimab. This sequence was found in an adult with an advanced solid tumor such as melanoma, head and neck, liver or kidney cancer. The gene calls are TRBV9 and TRBJ2-1; 12 nucleotides match TRBD1. Written as DNA, the CDR3 is TGTGCCAGCAGCCCTAAACTCCGGGACAGGGGGCGAAATGAGCAGTTCTTC. Protein: CASSPKLRDRGRNEQFF. Complete variable domain (other parts from reference TRBV9 and TRBJ2-1): DSGVTQTPKHLITATGQRVTLRCSPRSGDLSVYWYQQSLDQGLQFLIQYYNGEERAKGNILERFSAQQFPDLHSELNLSSLELGDSALYFCASSPKLRDRGRNEQFFGPGTRLTVL.